This T cell receptor (beta chain) was observed in a study of T cells in Graves' hyperthyroidism and ophthalmopathy. CDR1 is SGHNT and CDR2 is YENEEA in the germline V gene. The CDR3 is 17 residues long. V gave up 0 bases and J gave up 4 bases; unmatched junction bases: 10. There were TCR beta CDR3 regions amplified from RNA transcripts. The TCR CDR3 first-round RT-PCR relied on the HTBI primer set. TCRdb redid the calling of the multiplex PCR reads with MiXCR, one entry per CDR3 protein. The table lists approximately 400,000 distinct CDR3 sequences, more than 15% of them singletons. This clonotype has a count of ten or more.

The source of this sequence is a woman younger than 35 with Graves' hyperthyroidism. The chain is built from TRBV11-3 and TRBJ2-3; 7 bases map to TRBD2. Sequenced sample: blood. The CDR3 spells CASSLEGAGEGADTQYF. DNA of the CDR3: TGTGCCAGCAGCTTAGAGGGTGCGGGGGAAGGGGCAGATACGCAGTATTTT.